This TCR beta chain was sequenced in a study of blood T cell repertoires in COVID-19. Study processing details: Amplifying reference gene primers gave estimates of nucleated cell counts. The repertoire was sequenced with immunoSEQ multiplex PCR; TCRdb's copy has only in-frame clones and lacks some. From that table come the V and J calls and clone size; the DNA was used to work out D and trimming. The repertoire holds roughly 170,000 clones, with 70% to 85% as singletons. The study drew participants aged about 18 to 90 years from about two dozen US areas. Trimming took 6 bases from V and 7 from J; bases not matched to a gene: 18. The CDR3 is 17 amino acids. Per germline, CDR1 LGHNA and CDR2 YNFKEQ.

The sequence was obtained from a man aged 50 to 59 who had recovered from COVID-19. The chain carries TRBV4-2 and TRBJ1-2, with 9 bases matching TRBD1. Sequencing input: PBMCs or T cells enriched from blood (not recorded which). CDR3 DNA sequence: TGTGCCAGCAGTACCGGGACAGGGACTCTGGCAAACGGTGGCTACACCTTC. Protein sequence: CASSTGTGTLANGGYTF.